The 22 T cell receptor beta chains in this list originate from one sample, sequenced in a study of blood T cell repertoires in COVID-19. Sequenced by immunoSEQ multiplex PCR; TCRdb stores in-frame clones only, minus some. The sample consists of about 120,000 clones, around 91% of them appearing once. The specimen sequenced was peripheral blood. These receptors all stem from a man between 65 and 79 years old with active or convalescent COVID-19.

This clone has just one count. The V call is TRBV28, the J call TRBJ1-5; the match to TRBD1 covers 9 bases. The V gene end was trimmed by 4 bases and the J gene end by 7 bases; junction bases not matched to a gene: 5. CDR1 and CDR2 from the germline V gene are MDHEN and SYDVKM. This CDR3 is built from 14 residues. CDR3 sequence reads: CASSSGQGVQPQHF. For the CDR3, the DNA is TGTGCCAGCAGTTCGGGACAGGGAGTACAGCCCCAGCATTTT.

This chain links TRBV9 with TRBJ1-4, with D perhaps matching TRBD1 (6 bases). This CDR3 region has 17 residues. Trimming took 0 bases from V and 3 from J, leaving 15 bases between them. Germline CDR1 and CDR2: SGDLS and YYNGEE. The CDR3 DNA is TGTGCCAGCAGCGTAGCGGCAGGGGCATCAGCTAATGAAAAACTGTTTTTT. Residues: CASSVAAGASANEKLFF.

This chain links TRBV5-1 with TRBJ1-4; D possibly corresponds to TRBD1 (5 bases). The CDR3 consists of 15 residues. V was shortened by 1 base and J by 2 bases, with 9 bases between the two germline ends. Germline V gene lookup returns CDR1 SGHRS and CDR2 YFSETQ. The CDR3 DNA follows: TGCGCCAGCAGCTTGCAAGGGGCCACTAATGAAAAACTGTTTTTT. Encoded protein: CASSLQGATNEKLFF.

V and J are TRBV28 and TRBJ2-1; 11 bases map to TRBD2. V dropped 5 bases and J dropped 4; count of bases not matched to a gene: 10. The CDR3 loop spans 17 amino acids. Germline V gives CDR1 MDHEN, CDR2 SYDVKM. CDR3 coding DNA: TGTGCCAGCAGTCTCCGACCGACTAGCGGGACTTACAATGAGCAGTTCTTC. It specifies CASSLRPTSGTYNEQFF.

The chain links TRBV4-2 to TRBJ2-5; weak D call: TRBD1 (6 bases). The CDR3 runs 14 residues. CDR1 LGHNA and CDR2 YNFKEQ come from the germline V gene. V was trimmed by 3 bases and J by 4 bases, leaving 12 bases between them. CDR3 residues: CASSQGQVGETQYF. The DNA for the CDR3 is TGTGCCAGCAGCCAGGGACAAGTGGGAGAGACCCAGTACTTC.

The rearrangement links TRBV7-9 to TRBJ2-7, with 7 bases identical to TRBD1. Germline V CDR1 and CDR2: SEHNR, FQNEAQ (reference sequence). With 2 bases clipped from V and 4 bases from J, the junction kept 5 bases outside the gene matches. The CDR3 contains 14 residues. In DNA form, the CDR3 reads TGTGCCAGCAGCTTATCGCCGACAGGGTACGAGCAGTACTTC. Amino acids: CASSLSPTGYEQYF.

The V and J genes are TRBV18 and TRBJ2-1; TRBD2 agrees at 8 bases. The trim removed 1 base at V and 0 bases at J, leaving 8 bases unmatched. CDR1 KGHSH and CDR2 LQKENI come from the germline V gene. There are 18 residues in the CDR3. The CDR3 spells CASSPLAGRESSYNEQFF. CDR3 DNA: TGTGCCAGCTCACCACTAGCGGGGCGGGAGAGCTCCTACAATGAGCAGTTCTTC.

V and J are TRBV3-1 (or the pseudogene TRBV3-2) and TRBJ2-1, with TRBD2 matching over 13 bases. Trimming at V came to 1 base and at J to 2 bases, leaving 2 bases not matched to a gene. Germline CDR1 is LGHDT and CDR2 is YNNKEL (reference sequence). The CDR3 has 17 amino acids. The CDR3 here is CASSQAGTSGTYNEQFF. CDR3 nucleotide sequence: TGTGCCAGCAGCCAAGCCGGGACTAGCGGGACCTACAATGAGCAGTTCTTC.

This chain's CDR3 is CASSPPQNTEAFF. Here the CDR3 DNA reads TGTGCCAGCAGTCCTCCACAGAACACTGAAGCTTTCTTT. The chain is built from TRBV27 and TRBJ1-1; no clear D. Germline V lookup: CDR1 MNHEY, CDR2 SMNVEV (reference sequence). This CDR3 has 13 residues. V was pared by 5 bases and J by 1 base, with 8 bases between.

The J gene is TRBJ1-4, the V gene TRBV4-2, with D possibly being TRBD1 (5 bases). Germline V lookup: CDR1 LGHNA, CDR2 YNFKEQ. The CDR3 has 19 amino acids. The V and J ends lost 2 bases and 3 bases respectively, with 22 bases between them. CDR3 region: CASSQPPGGGRSSNEKLFF. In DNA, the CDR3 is TGTGCCAGCAGCCAACCGCCCGGGGGTGGACGAAGTTCTAATGAAAAACTGTTTTTT.

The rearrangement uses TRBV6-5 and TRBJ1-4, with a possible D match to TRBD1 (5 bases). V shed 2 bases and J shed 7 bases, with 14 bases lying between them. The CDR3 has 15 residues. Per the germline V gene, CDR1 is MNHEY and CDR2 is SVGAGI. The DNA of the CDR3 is TGTGCCAGCAGTTACGGCGGGGGAGTTGGTGAAAAACTGTTTTTT. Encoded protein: CASSYGGGVGEKLFF.

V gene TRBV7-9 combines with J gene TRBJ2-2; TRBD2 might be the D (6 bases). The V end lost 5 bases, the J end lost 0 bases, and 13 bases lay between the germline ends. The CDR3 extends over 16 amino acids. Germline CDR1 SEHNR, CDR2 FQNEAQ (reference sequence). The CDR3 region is CASSLTSSSNTGELFF. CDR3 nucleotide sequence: TGTGCCAGCAGCCTAACTAGCTCCTCGAACACCGGGGAGCTGTTTTTT.

CDR3 protein: CSGGGVSSYEQYF. Here the CDR3 DNA reads TGCAGCGGCGGCGGGGTAAGCTCCTACGAGCAGTACTTC. This sequence joins TRBV29-1 and TRBJ2-7, with D possibly TRBD2 on 6 matching bases. CDR3 length: 13 amino acids. Trimming cost V 7 bases and J 0 bases, with 13 bases left between them. Germline V gives CDR1 SQVTM, CDR2 ANQGSEA.

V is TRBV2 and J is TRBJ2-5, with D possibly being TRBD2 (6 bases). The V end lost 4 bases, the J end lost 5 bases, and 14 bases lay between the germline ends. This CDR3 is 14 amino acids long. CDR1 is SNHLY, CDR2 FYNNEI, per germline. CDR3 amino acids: CASSAVAASETQYF. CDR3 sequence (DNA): TGTGCCAGCAGTGCAGTAGCGGCGTCCGAGACCCAGTACTTC.

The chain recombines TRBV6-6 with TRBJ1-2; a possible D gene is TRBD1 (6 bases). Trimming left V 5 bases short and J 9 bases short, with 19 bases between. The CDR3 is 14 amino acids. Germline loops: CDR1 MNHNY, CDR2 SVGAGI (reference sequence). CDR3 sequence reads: CASSRTVLKDRYTF. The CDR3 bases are TGTGCCAGCAGTAGGACAGTCCTGAAGGATCGCTACACCTTC.

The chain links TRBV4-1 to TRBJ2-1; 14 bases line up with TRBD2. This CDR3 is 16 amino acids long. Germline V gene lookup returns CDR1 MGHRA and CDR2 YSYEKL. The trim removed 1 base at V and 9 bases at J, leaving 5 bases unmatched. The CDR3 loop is CASSQAGTSGRSEQFF. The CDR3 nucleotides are TGCGCCAGCAGCCAAGCGGGGACTAGCGGGAGATCTGAGCAGTTCTTC.

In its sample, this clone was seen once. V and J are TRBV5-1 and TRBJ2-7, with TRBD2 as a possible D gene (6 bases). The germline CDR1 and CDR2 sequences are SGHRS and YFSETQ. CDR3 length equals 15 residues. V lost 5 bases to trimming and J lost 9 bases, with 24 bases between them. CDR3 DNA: TGCGCCAGCAGAGCTAGACCGGGAGTGCCTGAGAGGCAGTACTTC. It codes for CASRARPGVPERQYF.

The CDR3 reads CASSPGGAFQSTDTQYF. CDR3 in DNA: TGTGCCAGCAGCCCAGGGGGCGCGTTTCAGAGCACAGATACGCAGTATTTT. The V and J genes are TRBV7-8 and TRBJ2-3, with 8 positions matching TRBD1. The CDR3 spans 17 residues. Germline V gene sequence: CDR1 SGHVS, CDR2 FQNEAQ. V dropped 5 bases and J dropped 0; count of bases not matched to a gene: 10.

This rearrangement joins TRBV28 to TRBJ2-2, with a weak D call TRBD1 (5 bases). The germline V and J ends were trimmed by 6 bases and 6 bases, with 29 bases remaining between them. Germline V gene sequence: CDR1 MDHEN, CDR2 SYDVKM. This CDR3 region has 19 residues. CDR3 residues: CASRGQGQVLPHNAGELFF. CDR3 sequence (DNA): TGTGCCAGCAGAGGTCAGGGTCAGGTACTCCCCCACAACGCCGGGGAGCTGTTTTTT.

The CDR3 region has the DNA TGCGCCAGCAGCCCGAGATTAGAGGGTTCTGGAAACACCATATATTTT. Amino acids: CASSPRLEGSGNTIYF. This sequence joins TRBV4-1 and TRBJ1-3; D uncertain. This CDR3 comprises 16 residues. Germline lookup yields CDR1 MGHRA and CDR2 YSYEKL. V lost 4 bases and J lost 1, with 14 bases in between.

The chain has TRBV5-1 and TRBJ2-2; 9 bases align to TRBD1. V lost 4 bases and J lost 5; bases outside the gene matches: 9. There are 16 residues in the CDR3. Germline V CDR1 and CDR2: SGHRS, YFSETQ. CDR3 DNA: TGCGCCAGCAGCACCGCCGGACAGGGGAGGACCGGGGAGCTGTTTTTT. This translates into CASSTAGQGRTGELFF.

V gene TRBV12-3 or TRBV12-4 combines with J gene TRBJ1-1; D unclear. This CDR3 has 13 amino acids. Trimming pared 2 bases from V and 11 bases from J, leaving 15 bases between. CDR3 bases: TGTGCCAGCAGTTTATCCCCAGCGCAAGCGGCTTTCTTT. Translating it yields CASSLSPAQAAFF.